A selection of T cell receptor beta chains follows, all from one sample in a study of shared clonotypes between healthy human individuals. TCRdb's table, derived via immunoSEQ multiplex PCR, lists solely in-frame clones and lacks some. The table records about 2.1 million clones, just under 95% of them present only once. Sequencing was performed on naive CD8+ T cells from PBMCs. The source is a man in his late teens or twenties in good health. Some clones in this sample may be carry-over from other donors' samples. Both conserved end residues are part of each CDR3. The D gene is left open where the match is weak. The size field is filled for only some rows; it gives once, few, many or a size class.

cdr3_nt: TGTGCCAGCAGTGTCCGGGGGCTCAGCTCTGGAAACACCATATATTTT; cdr3_aa: CASSVRGLSSGNTIYF; d_call: .; j_call: TRBJ1-3; clone_size: .; v_call: TRBV2
cdr3_nt: TGTGCCAGCAGTCTAACAGTCTCTGGGGCCAACGTCCTGACTTTC; cdr3_aa: CASSLTVSGANVLTF; d_call: .; j_call: TRBJ2-6; clone_size: .; v_call: TRBV28
cdr3_nt: TGTGCCAGCAGGCCAACCTACAATGAGCAGTTCTTC; cdr3_aa: CASRPTYNEQFF; d_call: .; j_call: TRBJ2-1; clone_size: .; v_call: TRBV6-5
cdr3_nt: TGTGCCAGCAGGTTGGGCGGGCGAGCTGAAGCTTTCTTT; cdr3_aa: CASRLGGRAEAFF; d_call: .; j_call: TRBJ1-1; clone_size: .; v_call: TRBV5-4
cdr3_nt: TGTGCCAGTAGTATGGATGGGGACAATGAGCAGTTCTTC; cdr3_aa: CASSMDGDNEQFF; d_call: .; j_call: TRBJ2-1; clone_size: .; v_call: TRBV19
cdr3_nt: TGTGCCAGCAGCCTCACCCCCGGAGGCGGCACCGGGGAGCTGTTTTTT; cdr3_aa: CASSLTPGGGTGELFF; d_call: .; j_call: TRBJ2-2; clone_size: .; v_call: TRBV13
cdr3_nt: TGTGCCAGCAGCGTAGCTGGTTTGACAGATACGCAGTATTTT; cdr3_aa: CASSVAGLTDTQYF; d_call: .; j_call: TRBJ2-3; clone_size: .; v_call: TRBV9
cdr3_nt: TGTGCCAGCAGTGGAACTAGCGGCGATCACTACAATGAGCAGTTCTTC; cdr3_aa: CASSGTSGDHYNEQFF; d_call: TRBD2; j_call: TRBJ2-1; clone_size: .; v_call: TRBV27
cdr3_nt: TGTGCCTGGAGTACGGACATACTGAACACTGAAGCTTTCTTT; cdr3_aa: CAWSTDILNTEAFF; d_call: .; j_call: TRBJ1-1; clone_size: .; v_call: TRBV30
cdr3_nt: TGTGCCAGCAGCCAAAGGACAGGGGGCTACGAGCAGTACTTC; cdr3_aa: CASSQRTGGYEQYF; d_call: TRBD1; j_call: TRBJ2-7; clone_size: .; v_call: TRBV14
cdr3_nt: TGTGCCAGCAGCTCCCCCCGCGGACAGGGACCGGGCCACGAGCAGTACTTC; cdr3_aa: CASSSPRGQGPGHEQYF; d_call: TRBD1; j_call: TRBJ2-7; clone_size: .; v_call: TRBV7-9
cdr3_nt: TGCGCCAGCAGCCAAGGACGGCTCGAATTGAACACTGAAGTTTTCTTT; cdr3_aa: CASSQGRLELNTEVFF; d_call: .; j_call: TRBJ1-1; clone_size: .; v_call: TRBV4-1
cdr3_nt: TGTGCCAGCAGTTTATCCCCTTTCCAAGAGACCCAGTACTTC; cdr3_aa: CASSLSPFQETQYF; d_call: .; j_call: TRBJ2-5; clone_size: .; v_call: TRBV28
cdr3_nt: TGCGCCAGCAGTGGCGACAGGGGAAGCTTCCTTCACCGCTCGGGGGGGTACGAGCAGTACTTC; cdr3_aa: CASSGDRGSFLHRSGGYEQYF; d_call: .; j_call: TRBJ2-7; clone_size: .; v_call: TRBV10-1
cdr3_nt: TGTGCCAGCAGCGGGGGACCAGTGGCCATTCAGTACTTC; cdr3_aa: CASSGGPVAIQYF; d_call: .; j_call: TRBJ2-4; clone_size: .; v_call: TRBV27
cdr3_nt: TGTGCCAGCAGCTTAGGGCCAGTAGGGTACTTC; cdr3_aa: CASSLGPVGYF; d_call: .; j_call: TRBJ2-7; clone_size: .; v_call: TRBV7-9
cdr3_nt: TGTGCCAGTAGTAGTGACTTTGAGCTGCGCGGACGCACAGATACGCAGTATTTT; cdr3_aa: CASSSDFELRGRTDTQYF; d_call: .; j_call: TRBJ2-3; clone_size: .; v_call: TRBV19
cdr3_nt: TGTGCCAGCAGCTTAGGGTTGGGAAAGAACACTGAAGCTTTCTTT; cdr3_aa: CASSLGLGKNTEAFF; d_call: .; j_call: TRBJ1-1; clone_size: .; v_call: TRBV7-9
cdr3_nt: TGCGCCAGCAGTTTTACAGGGATGGGGGAGGTAACTACCCTTTCCTACAATGAGCAGTTCTTC; cdr3_aa: CASSFTGMGEVTTLSYNEQFF; d_call: .; j_call: TRBJ2-1; clone_size: .; v_call: TRBV5-1
cdr3_nt: TGTGCCAGCAGCCACCGAGAGACTAGCGGGAGCTACAATGAGCAGTTCTTC; cdr3_aa: CASSHRETSGSYNEQFF; d_call: TRBD2; j_call: TRBJ2-1; clone_size: once; v_call: TRBV7-9
cdr3_nt: TGTGCCAGCAGCAAAACCCGGGACGGTCAGCCCCAGCATTTT; cdr3_aa: CASSKTRDGQPQHF; d_call: .; j_call: TRBJ1-5; clone_size: .; v_call: TRBV7-6
cdr3_nt: TGTGCCAGCAGCTTAGGTGTGGGCGGTGAGCAGTTCTTC; cdr3_aa: CASSLGVGGEQFF; d_call: .; j_call: TRBJ2-1; clone_size: .; v_call: TRBV11-2
cdr3_nt: TGTGCCAGCAGTGCCACAGGGGGCTCCTACGAGCAGTACTTC; cdr3_aa: CASSATGGSYEQYF; d_call: TRBD1; j_call: TRBJ2-7; clone_size: .; v_call: TRBV6-1
cdr3_nt: TGTGCCAGCAGCCACAGATCAGGGCCCTCCACATACGAGCAGTACTTC; cdr3_aa: CASSHRSGPSTYEQYF; d_call: .; j_call: TRBJ2-7; clone_size: .; v_call: TRBV28
cdr3_nt: TGTGCCAGCAGCAAACAGGGGGCATACAATGAGCAGTTCTTC; cdr3_aa: CASSKQGAYNEQFF; d_call: TRBD1; j_call: TRBJ2-1; clone_size: .; v_call: TRBV7-6
cdr3_nt: TGCAGCGTTTACCCCGGGACGAAGAATGAGCAGTTCTTC; cdr3_aa: CSVYPGTKNEQFF; d_call: .; j_call: TRBJ2-1; clone_size: .; v_call: TRBV29-1
cdr3_nt: TGTGCCAGCAGCTTAGGTCGCCGACTTGAGCCTACCGGACACTACGAGCAGTACTTC; cdr3_aa: CASSLGRRLEPTGHYEQYF; d_call: .; j_call: TRBJ2-7; clone_size: .; v_call: TRBV7-8
cdr3_nt: TGTGCCAGCAGTCCCTACAGGGGGACCTCTGGGAATGAGCAGTTCTTC; cdr3_aa: CASSPYRGTSGNEQFF; d_call: TRBD1; j_call: TRBJ2-1; clone_size: .; v_call: TRBV27
cdr3_nt: TGTGCCAGCAGCCAAGGCAAGGGGCCCTATGGCTACACCTTC; cdr3_aa: CASSQGKGPYGYTF; d_call: .; j_call: TRBJ1-2; clone_size: .; v_call: TRBV14
cdr3_nt: TGTGCCAGCAGCTTAAGGGACAGGCGCAACACCGGGGAGCTGTTTTTT; cdr3_aa: CASSLRDRRNTGELFF; d_call: TRBD1; j_call: TRBJ2-2; clone_size: .; v_call: TRBV11-3
cdr3_nt: TGCGCCAGCAGCCAAGATCGGGAGACGGCGGACTACGAGCAGTACTTC; cdr3_aa: CASSQDRETADYEQYF; d_call: .; j_call: TRBJ2-7; clone_size: .; v_call: TRBV4-3
cdr3_nt: TGTGCCAGTAGTACTCGGACAGAAAACGCAGATACGCAGTATTTT; cdr3_aa: CASSTRTENADTQYF; d_call: .; j_call: TRBJ2-3; clone_size: .; v_call: TRBV19
cdr3_nt: TGTGCCAGTACCCACAGTGACATTCAGTACTTC; cdr3_aa: CASTHSDIQYF; d_call: .; j_call: TRBJ2-4; clone_size: .; v_call: TRBV19
cdr3_nt: TGCGCCAGCAGCCAAGATGGGGGGGCCAATGAGCAGTTCTTC; cdr3_aa: CASSQDGGANEQFF; d_call: .; j_call: TRBJ2-1; clone_size: .; v_call: TRBV4-1
cdr3_nt: TGTGCCAGCAGGGGACAGGGGGCCCACGAGCAGTACTTC; cdr3_aa: CASRGQGAHEQYF; d_call: TRBD1; j_call: TRBJ2-7; clone_size: .; v_call: TRBV27
cdr3_nt: TGTGCCAGCAGTCTAACTAGCGTAACGGGACTTTACGAGCAGTACTTC; cdr3_aa: CASSLTSVTGLYEQYF; d_call: TRBD2; j_call: TRBJ2-7; clone_size: .; v_call: TRBV27
cdr3_nt: TGTGCCAGCAGCCCGACTAGCGGGAGACGGTATGAGCAGTTCTTC; cdr3_aa: CASSPTSGRRYEQFF; d_call: TRBD2; j_call: TRBJ2-1; clone_size: .; v_call: TRBV7-2
cdr3_nt: TGTGCCGTCTCTGGGGGGAGGTCCTACGAGCAGTACTTC; cdr3_aa: CAVSGGRSYEQYF; d_call: .; j_call: TRBJ2-7; clone_size: .; v_call: TRBV6-1
cdr3_nt: TGTGCCAGCAGCCGGGGACTAGCGGGATACTACAATGAGCAGTTCTTC; cdr3_aa: CASSRGLAGYYNEQFF; d_call: TRBD2; j_call: TRBJ2-1; clone_size: .; v_call: TRBV4-2
cdr3_nt: TGTGCCAGCAGTAGCGGGACGTTCTCCTACAATGAGCAGTTCTTC; cdr3_aa: CASSSGTFSYNEQFF; d_call: TRBD2; j_call: TRBJ2-1; clone_size: .; v_call: TRBV28
cdr3_nt: TGTGCCACCCAGGGGGTAGCGGGAGGGTACAATGAGCAGTTCTTC; cdr3_aa: CATQGVAGGYNEQFF; d_call: TRBD2; j_call: TRBJ2-1; clone_size: .; v_call: TRBV19
cdr3_nt: TGTGCCAGCAGTCGTCCCTACGAGCAGTACTTC; cdr3_aa: CASSRPYEQYF; d_call: .; j_call: TRBJ2-7; clone_size: .; v_call: TRBV21-1
cdr3_nt: TGTGCCAGCAGCCACCAACAGGGGGCAGGGGGCTACACCTTC; cdr3_aa: CASSHQQGAGGYTF; d_call: TRBD1; j_call: TRBJ1-2; clone_size: .; v_call: TRBV9
cdr3_nt: TGTGCCATCAGCCTCGAGGCCAGGGGACACGAGCAGTACTTC; cdr3_aa: CAISLEARGHEQYF; d_call: .; j_call: TRBJ2-7; clone_size: .; v_call: TRBV10-3
cdr3_nt: TGTGCCAGCAGTTTCATAGGTGCTTACGAGCAGTACTTC; cdr3_aa: CASSFIGAYEQYF; d_call: .; j_call: TRBJ2-7; clone_size: .; v_call: TRBV27
cdr3_nt: TGCGCCAGCAGCCAAGGGACAGGGAAACAGCCCCAGCATTTT; cdr3_aa: CASSQGTGKQPQHF; d_call: TRBD1; j_call: TRBJ1-5; clone_size: few; v_call: TRBV4-1
cdr3_nt: TGTGCCAGCAAGAAAAGGGAGGAACAGCTCCCTAACTATGGCTACACCTTC; cdr3_aa: CASKKREEQLPNYGYTF; d_call: .; j_call: TRBJ1-2; clone_size: .; v_call: TRBV2
cdr3_nt: TGTGCCGGGGGCGGGAGAGGGTACAATGAGCAGTTCTTC; cdr3_aa: CAGGGRGYNEQFF; d_call: .; j_call: TRBJ2-1; clone_size: once; v_call: TRBV13
cdr3_nt: TGTGCCAGCAGCCCGGGACAGGGGGCGCGTAATGAGCAGTTCTTC; cdr3_aa: CASSPGQGARNEQFF; d_call: TRBD1; j_call: TRBJ2-1; clone_size: .; v_call: TRBV6-5
cdr3_nt: TGTGCCAGCAGCGTAGATTTTACTAGCGAGTACAATGAGCAGTTCTTC; cdr3_aa: CASSVDFTSEYNEQFF; d_call: TRBD2; j_call: TRBJ2-1; clone_size: .; v_call: TRBV9
cdr3_nt: TGTGCCAGCAGTTTAGGACTAGGGAGCTCCTACGAGCAGTACTTC; cdr3_aa: CASSLGLGSSYEQYF; d_call: TRBD2; j_call: TRBJ2-7; clone_size: .; v_call: TRBV28
cdr3_nt: TGCGCCAGCAGCCAAGAAGGAGGGGAAAGACTATACTATGGCTACACCTTC; cdr3_aa: CASSQEGGERLYYGYTF; d_call: .; j_call: TRBJ1-2; clone_size: .; v_call: TRBV4-3
cdr3_nt: TGTGCCAGCAGCCCAACTAACACCGGGGAGCTGTTTTTT; cdr3_aa: CASSPTNTGELFF; d_call: .; j_call: TRBJ2-2; clone_size: .; v_call: TRBV9
cdr3_nt: TGTGCCATCAGTGATGCCCGGGAAGCTTTCTTT; cdr3_aa: CAISDAREAFF; d_call: .; j_call: TRBJ1-1; clone_size: few; v_call: TRBV10-3
cdr3_nt: TGCAGCGTTGGAGGACTAGCGGGGGGGAATGAGCAGTTCTTC; cdr3_aa: CSVGGLAGGNEQFF; d_call: TRBD2; j_call: TRBJ2-1; clone_size: .; v_call: TRBV29-1
cdr3_nt: TGTGCCAGCAGCGTGAGTGGCGGTAGCGGAGAGACCCAGTACTTC; cdr3_aa: CASSVSGGSGETQYF; d_call: .; j_call: TRBJ2-5; clone_size: .; v_call: TRBV9
cdr3_nt: TGCGCCAGCAGCCAGCATGAGGACAGTCGGGAGACCCAGTACTTC; cdr3_aa: CASSQHEDSRETQYF; d_call: .; j_call: TRBJ2-5; clone_size: .; v_call: TRBV4-3
cdr3_nt: TGTGCCAGCAGTTTCCTAGCGGGGTACAATGAGCAGTTCTTC; cdr3_aa: CASSFLAGYNEQFF; d_call: TRBD2; j_call: TRBJ2-1; clone_size: .; v_call: TRBV27
cdr3_nt: TGTGCCAGTAGTAGCCACGTCGGCGGAGCTTTCTTT; cdr3_aa: CASSSHVGGAFF; d_call: .; j_call: TRBJ1-1; clone_size: .; v_call: TRBV19
cdr3_nt: TGTGCTAGTGGTCCGGGTTACGCCCAGCATTTT; cdr3_aa: CASGPGYAQHF; d_call: .; j_call: TRBJ1-5; clone_size: few; v_call: TRBV12-5